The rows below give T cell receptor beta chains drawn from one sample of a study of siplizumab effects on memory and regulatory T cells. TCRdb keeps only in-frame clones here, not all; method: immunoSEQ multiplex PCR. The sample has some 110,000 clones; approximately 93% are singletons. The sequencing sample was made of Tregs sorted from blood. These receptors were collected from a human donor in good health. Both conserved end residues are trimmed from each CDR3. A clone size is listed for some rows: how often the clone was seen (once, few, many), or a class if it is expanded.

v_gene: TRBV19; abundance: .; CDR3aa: ASSMKANTEAF
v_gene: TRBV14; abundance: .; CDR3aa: ASSQDSLGEQY
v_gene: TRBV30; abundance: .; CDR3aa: AWSVGPPGVTEAF
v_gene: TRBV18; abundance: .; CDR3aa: ASSRDGDTQY
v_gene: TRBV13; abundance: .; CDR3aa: ASSLGGRASPDTQY
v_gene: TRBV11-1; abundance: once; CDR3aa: ASSRAWDTQY
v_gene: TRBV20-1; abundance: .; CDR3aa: SASAADTQY
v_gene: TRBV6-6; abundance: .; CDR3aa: ASRPRGGGEKLF
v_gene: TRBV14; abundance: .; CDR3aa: ASSKVGGGLSETQY
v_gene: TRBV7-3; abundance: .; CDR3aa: ASSSGQGLNEQF
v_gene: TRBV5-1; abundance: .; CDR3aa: ASSAPTQETQY
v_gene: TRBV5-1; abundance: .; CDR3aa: ASSLDRGYYEQY
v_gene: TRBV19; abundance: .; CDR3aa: ASNRDRDQPQH
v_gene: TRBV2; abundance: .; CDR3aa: ASRQGPGNGYT
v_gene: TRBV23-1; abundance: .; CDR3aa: ASSQSPDRTYQETQY
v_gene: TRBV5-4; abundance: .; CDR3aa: ASSSPGTYEQY
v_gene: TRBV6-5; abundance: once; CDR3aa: ASRGQGSKGGYT
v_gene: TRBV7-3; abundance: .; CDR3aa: ASSSQPGVNTEAF
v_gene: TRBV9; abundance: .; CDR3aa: ASSVSQGNEQY
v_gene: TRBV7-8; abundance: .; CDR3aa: ASSSLTVLAGGLETQY
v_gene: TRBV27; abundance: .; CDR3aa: ASSLQGGNSPLH
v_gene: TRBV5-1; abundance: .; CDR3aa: ASSPGPTATEAF
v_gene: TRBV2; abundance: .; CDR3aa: ASFRVGTEAF
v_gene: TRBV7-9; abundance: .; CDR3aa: ASSLTSPRESSYEQY
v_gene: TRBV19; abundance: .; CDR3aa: ASSISEETQY
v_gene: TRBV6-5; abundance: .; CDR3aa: ASRNSWNEQF
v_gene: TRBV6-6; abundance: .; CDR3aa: ASSVSETQY
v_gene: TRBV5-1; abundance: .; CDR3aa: ASSLQGAAEAF
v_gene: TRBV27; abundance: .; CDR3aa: ASSLISGGRIRYNEQF
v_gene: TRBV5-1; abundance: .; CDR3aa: ASSPLYTGELF
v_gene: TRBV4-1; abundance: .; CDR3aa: ASSQDGVTASSYNEQF
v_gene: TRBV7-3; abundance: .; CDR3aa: ASSFGAADTQY
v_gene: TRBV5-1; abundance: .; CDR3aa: ASSLNPYEQY
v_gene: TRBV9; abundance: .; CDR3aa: ASSAQDTNNEQF
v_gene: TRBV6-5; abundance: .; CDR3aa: ASRAHNPTYNEQF
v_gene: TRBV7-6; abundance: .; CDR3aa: ASSLGSGGYYGYT
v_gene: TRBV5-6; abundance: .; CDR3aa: ASSSGQFYNSPLH
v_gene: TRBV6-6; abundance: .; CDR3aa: ASSYPGGATNYGYT
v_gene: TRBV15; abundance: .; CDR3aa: ATSRDRWGDLNEKLF
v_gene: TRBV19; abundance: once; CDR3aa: ASSRANYGYT
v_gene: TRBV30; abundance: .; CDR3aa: AWRQGYTDTQY
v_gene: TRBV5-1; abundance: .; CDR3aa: ASSSARDGPT
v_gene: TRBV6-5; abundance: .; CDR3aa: ASSYGASSYEQY
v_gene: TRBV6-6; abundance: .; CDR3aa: ASSYLDGTPLH
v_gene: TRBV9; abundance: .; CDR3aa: ASSPHTDTQY